The present entry profiles one TCR beta chain with its context. This sample stems from a study of blood T cell repertoires in COVID-19. Whole-study context: Donors in the United States, Italy and Spain gave samples during acute or convalescent COVID-19.

CDR3 size: 14 residues. Trimming removed 11 bases at V and 3 bases at J, with 19 bases between. Germline loops: CDR1 SNHLY, CDR2 FYNNEI. Profiled with immunoSEQ multiplex PCR; TCRdb holds only in-frame clones, not every one. The data show approximately 68,000 clones, more than 65% seen once. V is TRBV2 and J is TRBJ1-1, with D possibly matching TRBD1 (5 bases). The source material was peripheral blood. The receptor's source is a woman aged 50 to 60 with acute or convalescent COVID-19. CDR3 DNA: TGTGCCTACTCAGCGGGGACGGGGGACACTGAAGCTTTCTTT. This encodes CAYSAGTGDTEAFF.